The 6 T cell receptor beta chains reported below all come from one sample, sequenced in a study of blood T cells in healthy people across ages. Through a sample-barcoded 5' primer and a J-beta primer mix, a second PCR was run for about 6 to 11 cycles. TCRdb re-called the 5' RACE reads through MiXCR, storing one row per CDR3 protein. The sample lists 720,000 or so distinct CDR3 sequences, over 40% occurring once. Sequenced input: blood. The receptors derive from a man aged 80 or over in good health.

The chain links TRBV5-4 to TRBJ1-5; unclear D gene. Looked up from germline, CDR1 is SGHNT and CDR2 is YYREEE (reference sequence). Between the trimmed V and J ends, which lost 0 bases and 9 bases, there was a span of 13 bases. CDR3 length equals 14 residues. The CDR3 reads CASSLDGTGVPQHF. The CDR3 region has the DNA TGTGCCAGCAGCTTGGACGGAACCGGAGTGCCCCAGCATTTT.

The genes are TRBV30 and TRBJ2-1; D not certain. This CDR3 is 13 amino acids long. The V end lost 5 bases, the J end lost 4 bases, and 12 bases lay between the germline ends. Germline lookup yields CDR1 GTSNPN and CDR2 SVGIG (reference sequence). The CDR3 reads CAWARGSYNEQFF. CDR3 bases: TGTGCCTGGGCCCGAGGATCTTACAATGAGCAGTTCTTC.

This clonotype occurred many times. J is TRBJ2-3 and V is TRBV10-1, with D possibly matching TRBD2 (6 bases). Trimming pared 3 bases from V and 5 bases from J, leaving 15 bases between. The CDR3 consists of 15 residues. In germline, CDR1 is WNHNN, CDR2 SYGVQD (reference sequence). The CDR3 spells CASSERRGMRDTQYF. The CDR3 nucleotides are TGCGCCAGCAGTGAAAGGAGGGGAATGAGAGATACGCAGTATTTT.

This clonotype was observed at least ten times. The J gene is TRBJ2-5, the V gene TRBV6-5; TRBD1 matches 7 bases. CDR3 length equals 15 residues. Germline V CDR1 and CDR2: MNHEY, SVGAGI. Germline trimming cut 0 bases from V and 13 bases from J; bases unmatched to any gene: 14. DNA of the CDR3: TGTGCCAGCAGTTACTCAAGTCAAGGACAGGCATTTCTGTACTTC. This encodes CASSYSSQGQAFLYF.

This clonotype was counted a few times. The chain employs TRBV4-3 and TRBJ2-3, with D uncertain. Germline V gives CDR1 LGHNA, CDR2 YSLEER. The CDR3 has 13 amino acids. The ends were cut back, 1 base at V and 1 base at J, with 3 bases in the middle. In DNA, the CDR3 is TGCGCCAGCAGCCAAGCGGGCACAGATACGCAGTATTTT. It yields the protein CASSQAGTDTQYF.

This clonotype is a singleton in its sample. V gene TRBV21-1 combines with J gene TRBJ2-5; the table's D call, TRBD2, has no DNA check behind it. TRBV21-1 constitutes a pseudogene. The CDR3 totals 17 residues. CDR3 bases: TGTGCCAGCAGCAAAGCGCGAATAGCGGGAGACAGGGAGACCCAGTACTTC. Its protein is CASSKARIAGDRETQYF.